These T cell receptor beta chains were read from a single sample in a study of T cells after yellow fever vaccination. Each CDR3 protein is one row after TCRdb ran MiXCR on the 5' RACE reads. The top ten hold around 15% of the sample, which has some 600,000 distinct CDR3 sequences, roughly 17% seen once. The sequencing used PBMCs, collected roughly 5 days after the first yellow fever vaccination. The receptors were gathered from a man aged 18 to 35 who received the YFV17D yellow fever vaccine. Each CDR3 is given with its conserved first and last residue. The D gene is left open where the match is weak. Expanded clones get a size class; other rows say once, few or many, or leave the size out.

size: few; D: TRBD1; V: TRBV30; J: TRBJ2-1; length: 12; CDR3: CAWMTGGSEQFF; DNA: TGTGCCTGGATGACAGGGGGCAGTGAGCAGTTCTTC
size: NA; D: TRBD2; V: TRBV4-3; J: TRBJ2-1; length: 15; CDR3: CASSQDLGREDEQFF; DNA: TGCGCCAGCAGCCAAGATCTAGGACGGGAGGATGAGCAGTTCTTC
size: few; D: TRBD1; V: TRBV7-8; J: TRBJ2-5; length: 15; CDR3: CASSLQTGLQETQYF; DNA: TGTGCCAGCAGTCTTCAGACAGGGCTGCAAGAGACCCAGTACTTC
size: NA; D: NA; V: TRBV29-1; J: TRBJ2-2; length: 14; CDR3: CSVEASENTGELFF; DNA: TGCAGCGTTGAAGCCAGCGAGAACACCGGGGAGCTGTTTTTT
size: few; D: NA; V: TRBV4-1; J: TRBJ2-5; length: 15; CDR3: CASSQGPRSQETQYF; DNA: TGCGCCAGCAGCCAAGGGCCACGAAGCCAAGAGACCCAGTACTTC
size: many; D: NA; V: TRBV7-2; J: TRBJ1-2; length: 14; CDR3: CASSRLPSNYGYTF; DNA: TGTGCCAGCAGCCGGCTCCCGTCCAACTATGGCTACACCTTC
size: NA; D: TRBD2; V: TRBV20-1; J: TRBJ2-3; length: 13; CDR3: CSAPTGGRDTQYF; DNA: TGCAGTGCTCCAACGGGGGGGAGGGATACGCAGTATTTT
size: NA; D: NA; V: TRBV13; J: TRBJ1-5; length: 13; CDR3: CASSLDAAQPQHF; DNA: TGTGCCAGCAGCCTTGACGCTGCCCAGCCCCAGCATTTT
size: many; D: NA; V: TRBV5-6; J: TRBJ1-6; length: 14; CDR3: CASSLGLGGSPLHF; DNA: TGTGCCAGCAGCTTGGGTCTTGGGGGTTCACCCCTCCACTTT
size: NA; D: NA; V: TRBV20-1; J: TRBJ2-1; length: 14; CDR3: CSAREGLGRNEQFF; DNA: TGCAGTGCTAGAGAGGGACTGGGACGGAATGAGCAGTTCTTC
size: few; D: TRBD1; V: TRBV9; J: TRBJ1-1; length: 15; CDR3: CASSIEGQGKTEAFF; DNA: TGTGCCAGCAGCATAGAAGGACAGGGGAAGACTGAAGCTTTCTTT
size: few; D: NA; V: TRBV27; J: TRBJ1-6; length: 14; CDR3: CASKTLLLSSPLHF; DNA: TGTGCCAGCAAAACACTGTTGCTCTCTTCACCCCTCCACTTT
size: few; D: NA; V: TRBV7-2; J: TRBJ2-3; length: 13; CDR3: CASSSNFRGEQYF; DNA: TGTGCCAGCAGCTCCAACTTTAGGGGGGAGCAGTATTTT
size: few; D: NA; V: TRBV6-1; J: TRBJ1-2; length: 13; CDR3: CASSTRGQGGYTF; DNA: TGTGCCAGCAGTACCCGGGGCCAGGGCGGCTACACCTTC
size: few; D: NA; V: TRBV7-2; J: TRBJ1-3; length: 13; CDR3: CASSSGGGNTIYF; DNA: TGTGCCAGCAGCTCCGGGGGGGGGAACACCATATATTTT
size: NA; D: TRBD2; V: TRBV9; J: TRBJ2-1; length: 13; CDR3: CASSRLAGGRLFF; DNA: TGTGCCAGCAGCAGGCTAGCGGGGGGCCGATTGTTCTTC
size: few; D: NA; V: TRBV9; J: TRBJ1-2; length: 15; CDR3: CASSPTRGQMRGYTF; DNA: TGTGCCAGCAGCCCCACCCGTGGTCAAATGAGGGGCTACACCTTC
size: few; D: NA; V: TRBV29-1; J: TRBJ2-1; length: 14; CDR3: CSVHVPSSYNEQFF; DNA: TGCAGCGTTCACGTCCCCAGCTCCTACAATGAGCAGTTCTTC
size: few; D: TRBD1; V: TRBV20-1; J: TRBJ1-5; length: 13; CDR3: CSAKTGGNQPQHF; DNA: TGCAGTGCTAAAACAGGGGGCAATCAGCCCCAGCATTTT
size: NA; D: TRBD2; V: TRBV27; J: TRBJ2-5; length: 16; CDR3: CASAPRAGVDLETQYF; DNA: TGTGCCAGCGCCCCTCGAGCGGGGGTCGATTTGGAGACCCAGTACTTC
size: NA; D: NA; V: TRBV29-1; J: TRBJ2-3; length: 12; CDR3: CSIGDSTDTQYF; DNA: TGCAGCATTGGTGACAGCACAGATACGCAGTATTTT
size: NA; D: NA; V: TRBV11-2; J: TRBJ2-5; length: 15; CDR3: CASSPLGPYQETQYF; DNA: TGTGCCAGCAGCCCCTTAGGGCCTTACCAAGAGACCCAGTACTTC
size: many; D: NA; V: TRBV6-4; J: TRBJ2-6; length: 14; CDR3: CASSQNSGANVLTF; DNA: TGTGCCAGCAGTCAAAACTCTGGGGCCAACGTCCTGACTTTC
size: many; D: TRBD1; V: TRBV7-2; J: TRBJ2-1; length: 15; CDR3: CASSLAGTAYNEQFF; DNA: TGTGCCAGCAGCTTAGCCGGGACAGCCTACAATGAGCAGTTCTTC
size: NA; D: TRBD2; V: TRBV20-1; J: TRBJ2-5; length: 17; CDR3: CSARSPPGTRRGETQYF; DNA: TGCAGTGCTAGAAGTCCCCCTGGGACTAGGAGAGGAGAGACCCAGTACTTC
size: many; D: NA; V: TRBV7-3; J: TRBJ2-3; length: 17; CDR3: CASSAIPSGTSTDTQYF; DNA: TGTGCCAGCAGCGCCATCCCGTCCGGGACTAGCACAGATACGCAGTATTTT
size: few; D: NA; V: TRBV5-5; J: TRBJ2-1; length: 14; CDR3: CASSPTGPYNEQFF; DNA: TGTGCCAGCAGCCCGACGGGCCCTTACAATGAGCAGTTCTTC
size: NA; D: NA; V: TRBV4-1; J: TRBJ1-4; length: 16; CDR3: CASSRRSGQGGEKLFF; DNA: TGCGCCAGCAGCCGCCGGTCGGGACAAGGTGGTGAAAAACTGTTTTTT
size: few; D: TRBD1; V: TRBV5-1; J: TRBJ1-2; length: 16; CDR3: CASSLPFRDRNYGYTF; DNA: TGCGCCAGCAGCTTGCCTTTTCGGGACAGAAACTATGGCTACACCTTC
size: few; D: TRBD1; V: TRBV12-3/TRBV12-4; J: TRBJ2-7; length: 15; CDR3: CASSLRTGQPYEQYF; DNA: TGTGCCAGCAGTCTACGCACGGGACAGCCTTACGAGCAGTACTTC
size: NA; D: TRBD1; V: TRBV12-3/TRBV12-4; J: TRBJ2-2; length: 16; CDR3: CASSPRTGAGTGELFF; DNA: TGTGCCAGCAGCCCCCGGACAGGGGCAGGCACCGGGGAGCTGTTTTTT
size: many; D: TRBD1; V: TRBV12-3/TRBV12-4; J: TRBJ1-5; length: 12; CDR3: CASSSPTGTQHF; DNA: TGTGCCAGCAGTTCCCCGACAGGGACCCAGCATTTT
size: NA; D: NA; V: TRBV25-1; J: TRBJ1-2; length: 12; CDR3: CASSTQGHGYTF; DNA: TGTGCCAGCAGTACTCAGGGTCATGGCTACACCTTC
size: once; D: NA; V: TRBV27; J: TRBJ1-6; length: 15; CDR3: CASSLWSPGNSPLHF; DNA: TGTGCCAGCAGTTTATGGTCACCCGGGAACTCACCCCTCCACTTT
size: many; D: TRBD1; V: TRBV6-2/TRBV6-3; J: TRBJ2-1; length: 18; CDR3: CASSYPSSGTGRYNEQFF; DNA: TGTGCCAGCAGTTACCCATCCTCCGGGACAGGAAGATACAATGAGCAGTTCTTC
size: few; D: NA; V: TRBV7-8; J: TRBJ2-3; length: 15; CDR3: CASSQLQPATDTQYF; DNA: TGTGCCAGCAGCCAGCTCCAGCCTGCCACAGATACGCAGTATTTT
size: NA; D: NA; V: TRBV10-3; J: TRBJ2-5; length: 13; CDR3: CAITRDPNETQYF; DNA: TGTGCCATAACCAGGGACCCGAATGAGACCCAGTACTTC
size: many; D: NA; V: TRBV11-2; J: TRBJ2-1; length: 12; CDR3: CASSLNRNEQFF; DNA: TGTGCCAGCAGCCTGAACAGGAATGAGCAGTTCTTC
size: NA; D: NA; V: TRBV12-3/TRBV12-4; J: TRBJ1-1; length: 14; CDR3: CASNLQGRNTEAFF; DNA: TGTGCCAGCAACCTTCAAGGAAGAAACACTGAAGCTTTCTTT
size: NA; D: NA; V: TRBV12-3/TRBV12-4; J: TRBJ1-1; length: 16; CDR3: CASSPLGRGLGTEAFF; DNA: TGTGCCAGCAGTCCCTTGGGGAGGGGATTGGGCACTGAAGCTTTCTTT